A selection of T cell receptor beta chains follows, all from one sample in a study of cytomegalovirus exposure and HLA in healthy donors. Assay used: immunoSEQ multiplex PCR; TCRdb lists only in-frame clones, some missing. The sample is made up of around 74,000 clones, and the top ten hold about 4.6% of it. Sequenced sample: PBMCs. The receptors come from a man younger than 45 in good health and CMV-seronegative. Both conserved end residues are part of each CDR3. Each record gives: CDR3 protein, CDR3 DNA, D gene, J gene, V gene. The D gene is left open where the match is weak.

cdr3_aa: CASSYAESAGGEQFF
cdr3_nt: TGTGCCAGCAGTTACGCGGAGTCGGCCGGCGGTGAGCAGTTCTTC
d_call: NA
j_call: TRBJ2-1
v_call: TRBV6-5

cdr3_aa: CASSLAGGTDTQYF
cdr3_nt: TGTGCCAGCTCACTAGCGGGGGGCACAGATACGCAGTATTTT
d_call: TRBD2
j_call: TRBJ2-3
v_call: TRBV18

cdr3_aa: CASSRRGIGDTQYF
cdr3_nt: TGTGCCAGCAGCCGGAGGGGTATCGGAGATACGCAGTATTTT
d_call: NA
j_call: TRBJ2-3
v_call: TRBV5-6

cdr3_aa: CASSIRGGPYSNQPQHF
cdr3_nt: TGTGCCAGTAGTATTCGGGGGGGCCCGTATAGCAATCAGCCCCAGCATTTT
d_call: NA
j_call: TRBJ1-5
v_call: TRBV19

cdr3_aa: CASSPPGVRGEKLFF
cdr3_nt: TGTGCCAGCAGTCCCCCCGGGGTAAGAGGTGAAAAACTGTTTTTT
d_call: NA
j_call: TRBJ1-4
v_call: TRBV28

cdr3_aa: CASSLQTGGSYEQYF
cdr3_nt: TGTGCCAGCAGCCTCCAGACAGGGGGCTCCTACGAGCAGTACTTC
d_call: TRBD1
j_call: TRBJ2-7
v_call: TRBV11-2

cdr3_aa: CASNPGLAGSEQYF
cdr3_nt: TGTGCCAGCAACCCGGGACTAGCGGGCAGCGAGCAGTACTTC
d_call: TRBD2
j_call: TRBJ2-7
v_call: TRBV2

cdr3_aa: CASSSLQAGIYGYTF
cdr3_nt: TGTGCCAGCAGCAGCCTTCAGGCAGGGATCTATGGCTACACCTTC
d_call: NA
j_call: TRBJ1-2
v_call: TRBV11-3

cdr3_aa: CASMTTGMGGYTF
cdr3_nt: TGTGCCAGCATGACGACAGGGATGGGTGGCTACACCTTC
d_call: TRBD1
j_call: TRBJ1-2
v_call: TRBV7-9

cdr3_aa: CASSVDRGNEAFF
cdr3_nt: TGTGCCAGCAGCGTCGACAGGGGCAATGAAGCTTTCTTT
d_call: TRBD1
j_call: TRBJ1-1
v_call: TRBV5-6

cdr3_aa: CASSYGAGGDNEQFF
cdr3_nt: TGTGCCAGCAGTTACGGTGCGGGGGGTGACAATGAGCAGTTCTTC
d_call: TRBD2
j_call: TRBJ2-1
v_call: TRBV6-6

cdr3_aa: CASSLAPASSPDTQYF
cdr3_nt: TGCGCCAGCAGCTTGGCCCCGGCCTCTAGCCCAGATACGCAGTATTTT
d_call: NA
j_call: TRBJ2-3
v_call: TRBV5-1

cdr3_aa: CASSAPGGPGGELFF
cdr3_nt: TGTGCCAGCAGCGCCCCAGGGGGGCCCGGCGGGGAGCTGTTTTTT
d_call: NA
j_call: TRBJ2-2
v_call: TRBV7-3

cdr3_aa: CASSLPSTGRGTQYF
cdr3_nt: TGTGCCAGCAGTTTACCCTCGACAGGGAGAGGTACGCAGTATTTT
d_call: TRBD1
j_call: TRBJ2-3
v_call: TRBV27

cdr3_aa: CASSQESVGEGLQETQYF
cdr3_nt: TGCGCCAGCAGCCAAGAGTCGGTGGGGGAGGGTCTACAAGAGACCCAGTACTTC
d_call: TRBD2
j_call: TRBJ2-5
v_call: TRBV4-3

cdr3_aa: CASRWTGFTEAFF
cdr3_nt: TGTGCCAGCAGATGGACAGGGTTCACTGAAGCTTTCTTT
d_call: TRBD1
j_call: TRBJ1-1
v_call: TRBV7-3

cdr3_aa: CASSPAGGHSGNTIYF
cdr3_nt: TGTGCCAGCTCACCAGCGGGGGGGCACTCTGGAAACACCATATATTTT
d_call: NA
j_call: TRBJ1-3
v_call: TRBV18

cdr3_aa: CASSPQGIGATGELFF
cdr3_nt: TGTGCCAGCAGCCCGCAGGGGATTGGGGCCACCGGGGAGCTGTTTTTT
d_call: NA
j_call: TRBJ2-2
v_call: TRBV9

cdr3_aa: CASSFTTGLGELFF
cdr3_nt: TGCGCCAGCAGCTTTACTACAGGGCTCGGGGAGCTGTTTTTT
d_call: NA
j_call: TRBJ2-2
v_call: TRBV5-1

cdr3_aa: CASSSDSGGADEKLFF
cdr3_nt: TGTGCCAGCAGCTCGGATTCAGGGGGCGCGGATGAAAAACTGTTTTTT
d_call: TRBD1
j_call: TRBJ1-4
v_call: TRBV7-9

cdr3_aa: CASSHSDRGPYEQYF
cdr3_nt: TGTGCCAGCAGCCATTCGGACAGAGGGCCTTACGAGCAGTACTTC
d_call: NA
j_call: TRBJ2-7
v_call: TRBV4-2

cdr3_aa: CSVDSGEGPETQYF
cdr3_nt: TGCAGCGTTGATTCGGGAGAGGGCCCCGAGACCCAGTACTTC
d_call: NA
j_call: TRBJ2-5
v_call: TRBV29-1

cdr3_aa: CAWGTHQGSGELFF
cdr3_nt: TGTGCCTGGGGGACTCACCAGGGTTCCGGGGAGCTGTTTTTT
d_call: NA
j_call: TRBJ2-2
v_call: TRBV30

cdr3_aa: CASSKLGGRPLNEQFF
cdr3_nt: TGTGCCAGCAGCAAACTAGGCGGGAGGCCCCTAAATGAGCAGTTCTTC
d_call: TRBD2
j_call: TRBJ2-1
v_call: TRBV7-9

cdr3_aa: CASSPRGTYGYTF
cdr3_nt: TGTGCCAGCAGTCCCAGGGGAACCTATGGCTACACCTTC
d_call: NA
j_call: TRBJ1-2
v_call: TRBV6-1

cdr3_aa: CASSPPARARTEAFF
cdr3_nt: TGTGCCAGCTCACCACCCGCCAGGGCGAGGACTGAAGCTTTCTTT
d_call: NA
j_call: TRBJ1-1
v_call: TRBV18

cdr3_aa: CASRGGLWGQPQHF
cdr3_nt: TGTGCCAGTAGGGGCGGGTTGTGGGGTCAGCCCCAGCATTTT
d_call: NA
j_call: TRBJ1-5
v_call: TRBV19

cdr3_aa: CASSQAGGNEQFF
cdr3_nt: TGTGCCAGCAGCCAAGCGGGGGGGAATGAGCAGTTCTTC
d_call: TRBD2
j_call: TRBJ2-1
v_call: TRBV7-2

cdr3_aa: CASSYEPGRAAFF
cdr3_nt: TGTGCCAGCAGTTACGAACCGGGCAGGGCCGCTTTCTTT
d_call: NA
j_call: TRBJ1-1
v_call: TRBV6-5

cdr3_aa: CASSLVTGGTEAFF
cdr3_nt: TGTGCCAGCAGCTTAGTGACAGGGGGCACTGAAGCTTTCTTT
d_call: TRBD1
j_call: TRBJ1-1
v_call: TRBV7-2

cdr3_aa: CASSLARTTSVEQFF
cdr3_nt: TGTGCCAGCAGCTTAGCCCGGACTACTTCTGTTGAGCAGTTCTTC
d_call: NA
j_call: TRBJ2-1
v_call: TRBV7-8

cdr3_aa: CASSYDRGPGELFF
cdr3_nt: TGTGCTAGCAGCTATGACAGGGGGCCCGGGGAGCTGTTTTTT
d_call: TRBD1
j_call: TRBJ2-2
v_call: TRBV7-7

cdr3_aa: CASSLDPHGELFF
cdr3_nt: TGCGCCAGCAGCCTGGATCCCCACGGGGAGCTGTTTTTT
d_call: NA
j_call: TRBJ2-2
v_call: TRBV5-1

cdr3_aa: CASSSETGVDPQYF
cdr3_nt: TGTGCCAGCAGCTCCGAGACAGGGGTAGATCCGCAGTATTTT
d_call: TRBD1
j_call: TRBJ2-3
v_call: TRBV13

cdr3_aa: CASSLRDSYYNEQFF
cdr3_nt: TGTGCCAGCAGCCTCCGGGACAGTTATTACAATGAGCAGTTCTTC
d_call: TRBD1
j_call: TRBJ2-1
v_call: TRBV11-1

cdr3_aa: CASSPAVNRETQYF
cdr3_nt: TGTGCCAGCTCACCGGCGGTAAATCGAGAGACCCAGTACTTC
d_call: NA
j_call: TRBJ2-5
v_call: TRBV18

cdr3_aa: CASSQVWRGRNTGELFF
cdr3_nt: TGCGCCAGCAGCCAAGTGTGGCGGGGAAGGAACACCGGGGAGCTGTTTTTT
d_call: NA
j_call: TRBJ2-2
v_call: TRBV4-3

cdr3_aa: CASSLGQVDTEAFF
cdr3_nt: TGCGCCAGCAGCTTGGGACAGGTAGACACTGAAGCTTTCTTT
d_call: NA
j_call: TRBJ1-1
v_call: TRBV5-1

cdr3_aa: CASSLRPSLETQYF
cdr3_nt: TGTGCCAGCAGCTTACGTCCTAGCCTAGAGACCCAGTACTTC
d_call: NA
j_call: TRBJ2-5
v_call: TRBV7-2

cdr3_aa: CASSDRVLSYNEQFF
cdr3_nt: TGCGCCAGCAGTGACAGGGTTCTATCCTACAATGAGCAGTTCTTC
d_call: NA
j_call: TRBJ2-1
v_call: TRBV10-1